This entry lists 31 T cell receptor beta chains sequenced from one sample in a study of T cells in Graves' hyperthyroidism and ophthalmopathy. RNA transcripts gave rise to amplified TCR beta CDR3 regions. RT-PCR in the first round (using the HTBI primer set) targeted the TCR CDR3. TCRdb re-analysed the multiplex PCR reads in MiXCR, keeping a single row per CDR3 protein. The sample yields 500,000 to 600,000 distinct CDR3 sequences, about a sixth seen once. Sequenced sample: blood. The receptors derive from a woman between 18 and 30 years old with Graves' hyperthyroidism.

This clonotype was observed at least ten times. This rearrangement joins TRBV24-1 to TRBJ2-5; a weak D match, TRBD1 (6 bases). The CDR3 spans 12 residues. V dropped 4 bases and J dropped 7 bases, with 9 bases sitting between them. CDR1 KGHDR and CDR2 SFDVKD come from the germline V gene. CDR3 in amino acids: CATSEDSRTQYF. In nucleotides, the CDR3 is TGTGCCACCAGTGAGGACAGTCGGACCCAGTACTTC.

This chain uses TRBV5-4 with TRBJ1-3; D perhaps matches TRBD1 (5 bases). The CDR3 is 15 residues long. The V end was cut by 0 bases, the J end by 2 bases, with 9 bases between. Germline V CDR1 and CDR2: SGHNT, YYREEE (reference sequence). The CDR3 sequence: CASSLGGLAGNTIYF. In DNA, the CDR3 is TGTGCCAGCAGCTTGGGGGGACTAGCTGGAAACACCATATATTTT.

This clonotype was picked up a small number of times. The CDR3 spells CASSYTPPGAGNTIYF. The DNA of the CDR3 is TGTGCCAGCAGTTACACACCACCGGGTGCAGGAAACACCATATATTTT. V and J are TRBV6-5 and TRBJ1-3; D not resolved. The CDR3 totals 16 residues. V lost 2 bases to trimming and J lost 4 bases, with 15 bases between them. Per germline, CDR1 MNHEY and CDR2 SVGAGI.

This clonotype has a count of ten or more. The chain uses TRBV20-1 and TRBJ2-1; D unresolved. Germline values: CDR1 DFQATT, CDR2 SNEGSKA (reference sequence). V lost 0 bases and J 8 bases, leaving 17 bases between the germline ends. This CDR3 comprises 15 residues. The CDR3 DNA follows: TGCAGTGCTAGAGATCGACTGGGATCGTCCGATGAGCAGTTCTTC. This gives the protein CSARDRLGSSDEQFF.

This clonotype turned up a few times. The chain carries TRBV20-1 and TRBJ2-7; 9 bases fit TRBD2. CDR3 length: 14 amino acids. From germline, CDR1 is DFQATT and CDR2 SNEGSKA (reference sequence). V dropped 3 bases and J dropped 3; count of bases not matched to a gene: 6. The chain's CDR3 is CSASPTSGYYEQYF. The CDR3 nucleotides are TGCAGTGCTAGCCCAACTAGCGGGTACTACGAGCAGTACTTC.

This clonotype was observed at least ten times. The CDR3 spells CASSVVSPVNEQFF. CDR3 sequence (DNA): TGTGCCAGCAGTGTAGTGAGTCCGGTAAATGAGCAGTTCTTC. The V call is TRBV2, the J call TRBJ2-1; D is unclear. CDR1 SNHLY and CDR2 FYNNEI come from the germline V gene. The CDR3 runs to 14 residues. V lost 4 bases and J 7 bases, leaving 14 bases between the germline ends.

Of note for this clonotype: This may be a read error: a much more frequent sequence differs by one nucleotide. The CDR3: CASSADRGYEQYF. Here the CDR3 DNA reads TGTGCCAGCAGCGCCGACAGGGGCTACGAGCAGTACTTC. This chain uses TRBV6-1 with TRBJ2-7; 8 bases align to TRBD1. V lost 6 bases, J lost 3 bases, and 4 bases stayed unmatched. CDR3 size: 13 residues. CDR1 and CDR2 (germline): MNHNS, SASEGT.

V is TRBV12-3 or TRBV12-4 and J is TRBJ1-6, with 7 bases fitting TRBD1. The J segment lost 10 bases and the V segment lost 7 bases, leaving 10 bases of the junction unmatched. CDR3 size: 14 residues. CDR3 sequence reads: CASTLTGFESPLHF. The CDR3 DNA is TGTGCCAGCACCCTGACAGGGTTTGAGTCACCCCTCCACTTT.

This rearrangement joins TRBV2 to TRBJ1-1; no clear D gene. Germline V gene lookup returns CDR1 SNHLY and CDR2 FYNNEI. The CDR3 has 14 amino acids. Between the trimmed V and J ends, which lost 4 bases and 3 bases, there was a span of 12 bases. The CDR3 DNA is TGTGCCAGCAGTGCCTGGGAGGATGACACTGAAGCTTTCTTT. Amino acids: CASSAWEDDTEAFF.

This clonotype was observed at least ten times. The chain is built from TRBV6-1 and TRBJ1-2, with D hard to call. The CDR3 has 12 residues. V was cut by 5 bases and J by 2 bases, with 6 bases left in between. The germline CDR1 and CDR2 sequences are MNHNS and SASEGT. The CDR3 loop reads CASSQSNYGYTF. In DNA form, the CDR3 reads TGTGCCAGCAGTCAATCAAACTATGGCTACACCTTC.

This clonotype was recorded at least ten times. The J gene is TRBJ2-1, the V gene TRBV28; 11 bases line up with TRBD2. The CDR3 is 15 residues long. V dropped 6 bases and J dropped 3; count of bases not matched to a gene: 4. The germline V gene has CDR1 MDHEN and CDR2 SYDVKM. The CDR3 here is CASSYLAGGYNEQFF. Here the CDR3 DNA reads TGTGCCAGCAGCTATCTAGCGGGGGGCTACAATGAGCAGTTCTTC.

In its sample, this clonotype was seen a few times. The chain joins TRBV2 to TRBJ1-2, with unresolved D. CDR1 is SNHLY and CDR2 is FYNNEI in the germline V gene. The CDR3 consists of 15 residues. Trimming left V 0 bases short and J 2 bases short, with 10 bases between. In DNA, the CDR3 is TGTGCCAGCAGTGAAGCGCTCCACAGAAACTATGGCTACACCTTC. It specifies CASSEALHRNYGYTF. The full variable domain, completed using reference TRBV2 and TRBJ1-2, is EPEVTQTPSHQVTQMGQEVILRCVPISNHLYFYWYRQILGQKVEFLVSFYNNEISEKSEIFDDQFSVERPDGSNFTLKIRSTKLEDSAMYFCASSEALHRNYGYTFGSGTRLTVV.

This clonotype occurred a few times. The V gene is TRBV20-1, the J gene TRBJ2-1; 8 bases are shared with TRBD2. Germline lookup yields CDR1 DFQATT and CDR2 SNEGSKA (reference sequence). There are 15 residues in the CDR3. Trimming took 6 bases from V and 4 from J; bases not matched to a gene: 11. CDR3: CSATRLAIRYNEQFF. The CDR3 DNA reads TGCAGTGCGACGAGACTAGCGATAAGGTACAATGAGCAGTTCTTC.

Many counts were recorded for this clonotype. In nucleotides, the CDR3 is TGTGCCAGCTCACCAGGACACCTAAATGAGCAGTTCTTC. Its translation is CASSPGHLNEQFF. This chain joins TRBV18 and TRBJ2-1, with D maybe TRBD1 (5 bases). The CDR3 spans 13 residues. V shed 2 bases and J shed 7 bases, with 9 bases lying between them. Per germline, CDR1 KGHSH and CDR2 LQKENI.

Turning to this clonotype: This may be a read error, as it is one base from a much larger clone. The chain uses TRBV5-1 and TRBJ2-1; tentatively, D is TRBD2 (7 bases). Germline V gene lookup returns CDR1 SGHRS and CDR2 YFSETQ. The CDR3 runs to 16 residues. The CDR3 DNA reads as TGCGCCAGCAACTTGACCGGGGGGCAGTCCTACAATGAGCAGTTCTTC. Its protein is CASNLTGGQSYNEQFF.

This sequence joins TRBV30 and TRBJ2-7, with TRBD2 as a possible D gene (6 bases). Germline V lookup: CDR1 GTSNPN, CDR2 SVGIG (reference sequence). The CDR3 extends over 15 amino acids. The ends were cut back, 2 bases at V and 2 bases at J, with 16 bases in the middle. CDR3 loop: CAWSPLLGLTYEQYF. CDR3 nucleotides: TGTGCCTGGAGTCCTCTCCTAGGACTAACCTACGAGCAGTACTTC. Full variable domain (rest looked up from reference TRBV30 and TRBJ2-7): SQTIHQWPATLVQPVGSPLSLECTVEGTSNPNLYWYRQAAGRGLQLLFYSVGIGQISSEVPQNLSASRPQDRQFILSSKKLLLSDSGFYLCAWSPLLGLTYEQYFGPGTRLTVT.

V and J are TRBV20-1 and TRBJ2-3, with 10 nucleotides matching TRBD1. CDR1 and CDR2 (germline): DFQATT, SNEGSKA (reference sequence). The CDR3 loop spans 15 amino acids. J lost 4 bases, V lost 6 bases, and 10 bases had no gene match. The CDR3 spells CSAGGDRGRADTQYF. The CDR3 DNA sequence: TGCAGTGCGGGGGGGGACAGGGGAAGAGCAGATACGCAGTATTTT.

This clonotype was detected only a few times. The CDR3 DNA is TGTGCCACCAGCAGAGGGGAGGTCGGCACAGATACGCAGTATTTT. Translated, it gives CATSRGEVGTDTQYF. The V call is TRBV15, the J call TRBJ2-3; the D gene is possibly TRBD2 (6 bases). From germline, CDR1 is LNHNV and CDR2 YYDKDF (reference sequence). Between the trimmed V and J ends, which lost 1 base and 1 base, there was a span of 9 bases. There are 15 residues in the CDR3.

This clonotype occurred a few times. The chain links TRBV20-1 to TRBJ1-2; D gene unclear. Trimming stripped 3 bases from V and 10 bases from J, with 18 bases between. Germline V CDR1 and CDR2: DFQATT, SNEGSKA (reference sequence). CDR3 size: 13 residues. The CDR3 region is CSASDGQLTDYTF. Here the CDR3 DNA reads TGCAGTGCTAGCGACGGCCAGCTCACGGACTACACCTTC.

V gene TRBV29-1 combines with J gene TRBJ1-1, with 8 bases that match TRBD1. J gave up 3 bases and V 3 bases, and 0 bases lay outside the gene matches. The CDR3 is made up of 12 amino acids. Per germline, CDR1 SQVTM and CDR2 ANQGSEA. The CDR3 nucleotides are TGCAGCGTTGAGGACAGGGACACTGAAGCTTTCTTT. It translates to CSVEDRDTEAFF.

This chain links TRBV5-1 with TRBJ2-7; TRBD2 agrees at 12 bases. Germline lookup yields CDR1 SGHRS and CDR2 YFSETQ. This CDR3 is built from 15 residues. V lost 6 bases and J lost 6; bases outside the gene matches: 10. This chain's CDR3 is CASMETSGREGEQYF. The DNA of the CDR3 is TGCGCCAGCATGGAGACTAGCGGGAGAGAAGGCGAGCAGTACTTC.

This clonotype occurred once. The chain employs TRBV7-9 and TRBJ2-7; D is perhaps TRBD1 (5 bases). Trimming took 4 bases from V and 5 from J, leaving 9 bases between them. Germline V gene sequence: CDR1 SEHNR, CDR2 FQNEAQ (reference sequence). The CDR3 has 12 amino acids. The chain's CDR3 is CASSSDIHEQYF. CDR3 sequence (DNA): TGTGCCAGCAGCTCGGACATCCACGAGCAGTACTTC.

The table lists this clonotype with a few counts. The chain links TRBV12-3 or TRBV12-4 to TRBJ1-4; 7 bases match TRBD1. The V segment lost 5 bases and the J segment 6 bases; nucleotides outside the gene matches: 9. The CDR3 is 15 amino acids. The chain's CDR3 is CASSPRTGAYEKLFF. The CDR3 DNA reads as TGTGCCAGCAGTCCCCGTACAGGGGCATATGAAAAACTGTTTTTT.

The chain couples TRBV18 to TRBJ2-3; D is unresolved. Trimming cost V 2 bases and J 4 bases, with 4 bases left between them. Looked up from germline, CDR1 is KGHSH and CDR2 is LQKENI. This CDR3 is built from 12 residues. CDR3 nucleotides: TGTGCCAGCTCACCAGGGTCAGATACGCAGTATTTT. Protein: CASSPGSDTQYF.

This clonotype was observed at least ten times. The chain recombines TRBV28 with TRBJ2-5; D not certain. V was shortened by 7 bases and J by 2 bases, with 8 bases between the two germline ends. The CDR3 runs to 12 residues. CDR1 is MDHEN and CDR2 is SYDVKM in the germline V gene. The DNA for the CDR3 is TGTGCCAGCACCCACAGTCAAGAGACCCAGTACTTC. It encodes CASTHSQETQYF.

In this sample, this clonotype turned up a few times. V and J are TRBV18 and TRBJ2-1, with a tentative D call TRBD2 (5 bases). The CDR3 is 16 residues long. Germline V gene data show CDR1 as KGHSH and CDR2 as LQKENI. V was cut by 2 bases and J by 2 bases, with 13 bases left in between. This CDR3 reads CASSPAPQRTYNEQFF. The CDR3 DNA reads as TGTGCCAGCTCACCAGCTCCTCAGCGGACCTACAATGAGCAGTTCTTC.

The DNA for the CDR3 is TGTGCCAGCAGTGTATGGGTCTCCTACGAGCAGTACTTC. Residues: CASSVWVSYEQYF. The chain employs TRBV6-1 and TRBJ2-7; D is undetermined. From germline, CDR1 is MNHNS and CDR2 SASEGT. The V gene lost 4 bases and the J gene lost 0 bases, with 7 bases spanning the gap. The length of the CDR3 is 13 residues.

The chain carries TRBV19 and TRBJ2-5, with TRBD2 as a possible D gene (6 bases). Per germline, CDR1 LNHDA and CDR2 SQIVND (reference sequence). The CDR3 totals 15 residues. Between the trimmed V and J ends, which lost 10 bases and 4 bases, there was a span of 22 bases. CDR3 in amino acids: CAISQGQGGGETQYF. For the CDR3, the DNA is TGTGCCATCAGTCAAGGGCAGGGAGGAGGAGAGACCCAGTACTTC.

The chain recombines TRBV7-3 with TRBJ2-1; D ambiguous. Germline values: CDR1 SGHTA, CDR2 FQGTGA. V was shortened by 3 bases and J by 2 bases, with 17 bases between the two germline ends. The CDR3 consists of 17 residues. This CDR3 reads CASSFSTINSTYNEQFF. CDR3 bases: TGTGCCAGCAGCTTTTCAACTATCAATAGCACCTACAATGAGCAGTTCTTC.

This clonotype has a handful of counts. This chain uses TRBV7-6 with TRBJ2-5; 8 bases are a match to TRBD1. Losses at the gene ends were 5 bases for V and 2 bases for J; bases not matched to a gene: 7. This CDR3 region has 15 residues. Germline V gene data show CDR1 as SGHVS and CDR2 as FNYEAQ. The CDR3 protein is CASSNAHRGQETQYF. DNA for the CDR3: TGTGCCAGCAGCAACGCCCACAGGGGGCAAGAGACCCAGTACTTC. Filled out from reference TRBV7-6 and TRBJ2-5, the complete variable domain reads GAGVSQSPRYKVTKRGQDVALRCDPISGHVSLYWYRQALGQGPEFLTYFNYEAQQDKSGLPNDRFSAERPEGSISTLTIQRTEQRDSAMYRCASSNAHRGQETQYFGPGTRLLVL.

This clonotype was observed at least ten times. The gene calls are TRBV7-8 and TRBJ2-7; a possible D gene is TRBD2 (6 bases). The CDR3 runs to 16 residues. Trimming left V 7 bases short and J 0 bases short, with 19 bases between. Germline lookup yields CDR1 SGHVS and CDR2 FQNEAQ. Here the CDR3 reads CASTHRGGLSSYEQYF. The CDR3 DNA follows: TGTGCCAGCACCCACCGGGGAGGACTAAGCTCCTACGAGCAGTACTTC.